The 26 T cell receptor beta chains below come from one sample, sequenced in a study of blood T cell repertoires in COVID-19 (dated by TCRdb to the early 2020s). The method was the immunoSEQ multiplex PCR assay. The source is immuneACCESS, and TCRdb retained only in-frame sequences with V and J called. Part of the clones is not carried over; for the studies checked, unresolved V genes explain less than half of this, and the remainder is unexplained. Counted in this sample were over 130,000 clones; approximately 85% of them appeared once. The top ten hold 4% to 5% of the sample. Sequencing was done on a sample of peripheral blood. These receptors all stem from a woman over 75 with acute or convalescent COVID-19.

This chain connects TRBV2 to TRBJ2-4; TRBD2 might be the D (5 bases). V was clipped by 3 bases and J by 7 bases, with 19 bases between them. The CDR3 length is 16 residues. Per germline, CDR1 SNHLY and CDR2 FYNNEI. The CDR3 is CASSERLREGLNIQYF. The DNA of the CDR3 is TGTGCCAGCAGTGAGAGGTTGAGGGAAGGGCTGAACATTCAGTACTTC.

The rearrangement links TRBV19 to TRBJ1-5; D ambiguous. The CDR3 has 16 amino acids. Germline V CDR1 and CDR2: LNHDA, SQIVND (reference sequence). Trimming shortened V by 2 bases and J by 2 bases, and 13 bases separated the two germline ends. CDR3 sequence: CASSISAGTGNQPQHF. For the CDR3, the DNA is TGTGCCAGTAGTATAAGTGCAGGCACCGGCAATCAGCCCCAGCATTTT. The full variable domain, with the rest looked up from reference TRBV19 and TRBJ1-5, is DGGITQSPKYLFRKEGQNVTLSCEQNLNHDAMYWYRQDPGQGLRLIYYSQIVNDFQKGDIAEGYSVSREKKESFPLTVTSAQKNPTAFYLCASSISAGTGNQPQHFGDGTRLSIL.

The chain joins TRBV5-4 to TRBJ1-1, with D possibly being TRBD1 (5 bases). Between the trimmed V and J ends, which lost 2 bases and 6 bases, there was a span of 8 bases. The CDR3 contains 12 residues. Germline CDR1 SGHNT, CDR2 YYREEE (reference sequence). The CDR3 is CASSFTGAEAFF. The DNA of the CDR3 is TGTGCCAGCAGCTTTACAGGAGCTGAAGCTTTCTTT. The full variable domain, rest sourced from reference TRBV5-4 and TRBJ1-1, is ETGVTQSPTHLIKTRGQQVTLRCSSQSGHNTVSWYQQALGQGPQFIFQYYREEENGRGNFPPRFSGLQFPNYSSELNVNALELDDSALYLCASSFTGAEAFFGQGTRLTVV.

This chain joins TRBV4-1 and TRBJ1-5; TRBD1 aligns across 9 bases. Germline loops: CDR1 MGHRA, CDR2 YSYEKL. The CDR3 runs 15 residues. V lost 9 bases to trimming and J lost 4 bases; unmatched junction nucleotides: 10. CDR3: CASRMHGTGNQPQHF. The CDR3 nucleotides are TGCGCCAGTAGGATGCACGGGACAGGGAATCAGCCCCAGCATTTT.

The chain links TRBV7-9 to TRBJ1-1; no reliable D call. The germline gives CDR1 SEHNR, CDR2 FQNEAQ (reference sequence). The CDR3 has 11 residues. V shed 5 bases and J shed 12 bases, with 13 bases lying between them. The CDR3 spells CASSPGSSSFF. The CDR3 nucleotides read TGTGCCAGCAGCCCCGGGTCCAGCTCTTTCTTT.

The CDR3, as DNA: TGTGCCAGCACTACACAGGGGGTGGTCTCCGGGGAGCTGTTTTTT. Its protein is CASTTQGVVSGELFF. This chain uses TRBV2 with TRBJ2-2, with 8 bases lining up with TRBD1. Germline V lookup: CDR1 SNHLY, CDR2 FYNNEI. The CDR3 runs to 15 residues. Trimming took 7 bases from V and 6 from J; bases not matched to a gene: 10.

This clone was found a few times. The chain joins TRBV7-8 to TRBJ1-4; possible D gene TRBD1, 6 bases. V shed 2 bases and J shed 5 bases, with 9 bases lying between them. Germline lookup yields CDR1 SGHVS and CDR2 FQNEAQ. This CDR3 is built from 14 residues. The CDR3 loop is CASSLRGTNEKLFF. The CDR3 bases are TGTGCCAGCAGCTTAAGGGGGACAAATGAAAAACTGTTTTTT. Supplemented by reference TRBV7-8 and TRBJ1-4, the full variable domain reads GAGVSQSPRYKVAKRGQDVALRCDPISGHVSLFWYQQALGQGPEFLTYFQNEAQLDKSGLPSDRFFAERPEGSVSTLKIQRTQQEDSAVYLCASSLRGTNEKLFFGSGTQLSVL.

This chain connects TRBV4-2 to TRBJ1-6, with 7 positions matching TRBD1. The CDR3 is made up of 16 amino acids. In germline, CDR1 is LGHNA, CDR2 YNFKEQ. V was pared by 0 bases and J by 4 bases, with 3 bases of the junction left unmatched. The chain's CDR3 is CASSQETGQYNSPLHF. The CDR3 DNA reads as TGTGCCAGCAGCCAAGAGACGGGACAGTATAATTCACCCCTCCACTTT.

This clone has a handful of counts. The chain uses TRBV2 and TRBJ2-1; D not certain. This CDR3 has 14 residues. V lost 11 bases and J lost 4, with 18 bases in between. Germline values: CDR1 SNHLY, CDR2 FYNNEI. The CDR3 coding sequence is TGTGCCGGTCGGCGAGGTGGATGGTACAATGAGCAGTTCTTC. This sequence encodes CAGRRGGWYNEQFF.

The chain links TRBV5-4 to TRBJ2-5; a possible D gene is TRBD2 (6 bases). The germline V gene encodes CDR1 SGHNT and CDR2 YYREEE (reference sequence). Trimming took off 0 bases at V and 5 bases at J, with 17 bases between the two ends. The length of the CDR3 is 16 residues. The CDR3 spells CASSLASNRRDETQYF. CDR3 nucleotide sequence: TGTGCCAGCAGCTTGGCCTCTAATAGGAGGGATGAGACCCAGTACTTC. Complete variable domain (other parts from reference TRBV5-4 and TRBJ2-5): ETGVTQSPTHLIKTRGQQVTLRCSSQSGHNTVSWYQQALGQGPQFIFQYYREEENGRGNFPPRFSGLQFPNYSSELNVNALELDDSALYLCASSLASNRRDETQYFGPGTRLLVL.

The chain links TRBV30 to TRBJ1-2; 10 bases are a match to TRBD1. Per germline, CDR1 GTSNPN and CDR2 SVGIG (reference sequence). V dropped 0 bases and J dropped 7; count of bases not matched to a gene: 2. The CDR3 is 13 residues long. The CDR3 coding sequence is TGTGCCTGGAGTGTACGGACAGGGGGTGGCTACACCTTC. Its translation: CAWSVRTGGGYTF.

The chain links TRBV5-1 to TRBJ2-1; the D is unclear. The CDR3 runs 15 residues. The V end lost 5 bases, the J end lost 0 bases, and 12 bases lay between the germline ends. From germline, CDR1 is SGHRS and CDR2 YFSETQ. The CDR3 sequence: CASSSRGSSYNEQFF. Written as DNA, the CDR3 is TGCGCCAGCAGTTCCCGCGGCAGCTCCTACAATGAGCAGTTCTTC.

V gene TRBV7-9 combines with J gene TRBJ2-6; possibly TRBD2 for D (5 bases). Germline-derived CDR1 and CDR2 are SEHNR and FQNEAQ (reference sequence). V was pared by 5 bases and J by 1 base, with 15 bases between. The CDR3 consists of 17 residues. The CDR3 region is CASSRDSHLSGANVLTF. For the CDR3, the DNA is TGTGCCAGCAGCCGGGATTCCCACCTATCTGGGGCCAACGTCCTGACTTTC. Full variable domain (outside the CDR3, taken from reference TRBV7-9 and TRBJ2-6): DTGVSQNPRHKITKRGQNVTFRCDPISEHNRLYWYRQTLGQGPEFLTYFQNEAQLEKSRLLSDRFSAERPKGSFSTLEIQRTEQGDSAMYLCASSRDSHLSGANVLTFGAGSRLTVL.

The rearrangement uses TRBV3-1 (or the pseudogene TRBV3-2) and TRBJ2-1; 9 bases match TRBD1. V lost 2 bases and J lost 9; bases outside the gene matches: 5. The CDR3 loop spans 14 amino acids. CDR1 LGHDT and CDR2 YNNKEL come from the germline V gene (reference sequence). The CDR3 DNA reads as TGTGCCAGCAGCCAAATGGACAGGGGAACTGAGCAGTTCTTC. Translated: CASSQMDRGTEQFF.

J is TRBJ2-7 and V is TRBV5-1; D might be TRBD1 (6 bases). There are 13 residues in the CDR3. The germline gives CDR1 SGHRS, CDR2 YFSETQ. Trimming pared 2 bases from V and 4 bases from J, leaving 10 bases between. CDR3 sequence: CASSFARGYEQYF. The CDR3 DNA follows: TGCGCCAGCAGCTTCGCCAGGGGTTACGAGCAGTACTTC.

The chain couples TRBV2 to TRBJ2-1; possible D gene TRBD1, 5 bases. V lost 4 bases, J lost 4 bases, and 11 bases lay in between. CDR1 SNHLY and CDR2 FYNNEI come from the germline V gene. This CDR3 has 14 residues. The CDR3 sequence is CASSAWGPYNEQFF. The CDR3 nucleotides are TGTGCCAGCAGTGCCTGGGGCCCATACAATGAGCAGTTCTTC.

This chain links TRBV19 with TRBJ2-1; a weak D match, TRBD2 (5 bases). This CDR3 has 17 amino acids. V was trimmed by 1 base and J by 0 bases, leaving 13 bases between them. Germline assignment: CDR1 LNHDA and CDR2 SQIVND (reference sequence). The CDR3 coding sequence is TGTGCCAGTAGTATAGCTGGACTTCTTAGCTCCTACAATGAGCAGTTCTTC. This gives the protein CASSIAGLLSSYNEQFF.

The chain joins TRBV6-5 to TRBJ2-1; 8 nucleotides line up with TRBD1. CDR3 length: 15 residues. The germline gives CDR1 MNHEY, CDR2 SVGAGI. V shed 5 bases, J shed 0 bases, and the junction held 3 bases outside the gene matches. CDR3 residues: CASSIQGGSYNEQFF. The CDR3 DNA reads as TGTGCCAGCAGTATACAGGGGGGCTCCTACAATGAGCAGTTCTTC.

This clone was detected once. CDR3 amino acids: CASSPGGGQGTYGYTF. The CDR3 nucleotides are TGTGCCAGCAGCCCCGGGGGTGGACAGGGGACCTATGGCTACACCTTC. The gene calls are TRBV28 and TRBJ1-2; 9 nucleotides line up with TRBD1. V gave up 6 bases and J gave up 4 bases; unmatched junction bases: 12. The CDR3 is 16 residues long. The germline gives CDR1 MDHEN, CDR2 SYDVKM.

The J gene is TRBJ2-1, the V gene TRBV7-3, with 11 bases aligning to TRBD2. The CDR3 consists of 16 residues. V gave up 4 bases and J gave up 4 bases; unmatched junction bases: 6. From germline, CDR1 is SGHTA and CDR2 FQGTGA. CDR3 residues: CASSSPLAGGYNEQFF. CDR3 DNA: TGTGCCAGCAGCTCGCCCCTAGCGGGGGGTTACAATGAGCAGTTCTTC.

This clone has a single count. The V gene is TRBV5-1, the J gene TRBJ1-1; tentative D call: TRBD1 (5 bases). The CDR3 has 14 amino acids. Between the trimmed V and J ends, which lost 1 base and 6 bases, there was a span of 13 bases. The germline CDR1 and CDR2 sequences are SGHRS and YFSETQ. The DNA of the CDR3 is TGCGCCAGCAGCTTGAGGGGAGGGGTAGCTGAAGCTTTCTTT. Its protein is CASSLRGGVAEAFF.

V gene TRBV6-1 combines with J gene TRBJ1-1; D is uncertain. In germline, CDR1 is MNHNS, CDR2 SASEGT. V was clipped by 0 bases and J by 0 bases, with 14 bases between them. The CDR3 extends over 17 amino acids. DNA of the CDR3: TGTGCCAGCAGTGAAGCCGGGGTCCAAAGGATGAACACTGAAGCTTTCTTT. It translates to CASSEAGVQRMNTEAFF.

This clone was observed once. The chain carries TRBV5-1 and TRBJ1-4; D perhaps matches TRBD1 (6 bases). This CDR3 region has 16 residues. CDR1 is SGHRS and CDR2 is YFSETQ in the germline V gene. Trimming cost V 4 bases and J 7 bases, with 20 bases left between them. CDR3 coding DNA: TGCGCCAGCAGCCCAACTTTTAACAGGGCGGCTGAAAAACTGTTTTTT. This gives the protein CASSPTFNRAAEKLFF. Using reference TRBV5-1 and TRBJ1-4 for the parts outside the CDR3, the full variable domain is KAGVTQTPRYLIKTRGQQVTLSCSPISGHRSVSWYQQTPGQGLQFLFEYFSETQRNKGNFPGRFSGRQFSNSRSEMNVSTLELGDSALYLCASSPTFNRAAEKLFFGSGTQLSVL.

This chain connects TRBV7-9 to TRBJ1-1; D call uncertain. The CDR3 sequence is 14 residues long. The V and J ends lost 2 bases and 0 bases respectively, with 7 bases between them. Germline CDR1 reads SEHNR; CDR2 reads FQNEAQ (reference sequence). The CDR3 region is CASSLRSMNTEAFF. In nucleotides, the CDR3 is TGTGCCAGCAGCTTACGGAGCATGAACACTGAAGCTTTCTTT.

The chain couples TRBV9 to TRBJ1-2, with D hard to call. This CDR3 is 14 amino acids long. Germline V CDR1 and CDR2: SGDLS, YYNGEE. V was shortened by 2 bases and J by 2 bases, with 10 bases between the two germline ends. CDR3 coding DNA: TGTGCCAGCAGCGTCGCGGATACCAACTATGGCTACACCTTC. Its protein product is CASSVADTNYGYTF.

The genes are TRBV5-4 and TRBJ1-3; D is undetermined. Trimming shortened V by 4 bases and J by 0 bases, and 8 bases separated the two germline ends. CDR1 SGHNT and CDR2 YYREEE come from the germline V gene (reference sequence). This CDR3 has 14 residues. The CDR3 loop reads CASSAADSGNTIYF. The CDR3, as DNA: TGTGCCAGCAGCGCCGCAGACTCTGGAAACACCATATATTTT. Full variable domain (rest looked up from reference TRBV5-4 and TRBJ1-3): ETGVTQSPTHLIKTRGQQVTLRCSSQSGHNTVSWYQQALGQGPQFIFQYYREEENGRGNFPPRFSGLQFPNYSSELNVNALELDDSALYLCASSAADSGNTIYFGEGSWLTVV.